This passage covers 31 T cell receptor beta chains from one sample sequenced in a study of human T cells and chemical hapten exposure. Unfractionated whole blood was the source of the extracted total RNA. Each CDR3 protein gets one entry after TCRdb re-called the 5' RACE reads with MiXCR. The profile covers around 100,000 distinct CDR3 sequences, with 19% appearing a single time and 2.8% taken by the ten largest. The receptors stem from a human donor in good health.

This clonotype was seen a handful of times. The genes are TRBV18 and TRBJ2-3; possibly TRBD1 for D (5 bases). Germline V gives CDR1 KGHSH, CDR2 LQKENI. The germline V and J ends were trimmed by 6 bases and 2 bases, with 21 bases remaining between them. The length of the CDR3 is 17 residues. CDR3 amino acids: CASSPLEGAPLTDTQYF. The CDR3 DNA follows: TGTGCCAGCTCGCCCCTCGAAGGGGCCCCACTCACAGATACGCAGTATTTT.

This clonotype was found a few times. V gene TRBV27 combines with J gene TRBJ2-5; 8 bases agree with TRBD2. V shed 0 bases, J shed 2 bases, and the junction held 8 bases outside the gene matches. The CDR3 loop spans 17 amino acids. Per germline, CDR1 MNHEY and CDR2 SMNVEV (reference sequence). The CDR3 DNA reads as TGTGCCAGCAGTTTATCCCTTCCTAGCGGGCCACAAGAGACCCAGTACTTC. It codes for CASSLSLPSGPQETQYF.

V and J are TRBV7-3 and TRBJ2-3, with no clear D. This CDR3 is 15 amino acids long. Germline assignment: CDR1 SGHTA and CDR2 FQGTGA. V dropped 2 bases and J dropped 0 bases, with 9 bases sitting between them. The DNA for the CDR3 is TGTGCCAGCAGCTTACTGGGAATTAGCACAGATACGCAGTATTTT. It encodes CASSLLGISTDTQYF.

The chain uses TRBV28 and TRBJ2-7, with TRBD1 matching over 12 bases. This CDR3 spans 15 amino acids. V trimming: 5 bases; J trimming: 5 bases; junction bases outside the gene matches: 7. CDR1 is MDHEN, CDR2 SYDVKM, per germline. The CDR3: CASSLTGTGGHEQYF. DNA for the CDR3: TGTGCCAGCAGTCTCACCGGGACAGGGGGCCACGAGCAGTACTTC.

This clonotype occurred a few times. The chain employs TRBV5-6 and TRBJ2-2; TRBD2 matches 10 bases. The J segment lost 4 bases and the V segment lost 6 bases, leaving 12 bases of the junction unmatched. The CDR3 totals 17 residues. Germline assignment: CDR1 SGHDT and CDR2 YYEEEE. The CDR3: CASTLGLALTGTGELFF. CDR3 sequence (DNA): TGTGCCAGCACCCTGGGACTAGCGCTAACGGGCACCGGGGAGCTGTTTTTT.

The V gene is TRBV24-1, the J gene TRBJ2-1; D is unresolved. Germline CDR1 is KGHDR and CDR2 is SFDVKD. The CDR3 is 14 amino acids. V was shortened by 0 bases and J by 3 bases, with 5 bases between the two germline ends. CDR3 DNA: TGTGCCACCAGTGATTTGCGAAACTACAATGAGCAGTTCTTC. Protein: CATSDLRNYNEQFF.

A few counts support this clonotype. V is TRBV28 and J is TRBJ2-7, with a possible D match to TRBD1 (5 bases). The germline V gene encodes CDR1 MDHEN and CDR2 SYDVKM. This CDR3 is built from 15 residues. Trimming cost V 6 bases and J 3 bases, with 18 bases left between them. This chain's CDR3 is CASSSNPTGYYEQYF. The CDR3, as DNA: TGTGCCAGCAGCTCAAACCCCACAGGCTACTACGAGCAGTACTTC.

The V gene is TRBV20-1, the J gene TRBJ2-7; the match to TRBD2 covers 7 bases. The V gene's germline CDR1 is DFQATT and CDR2 SNEGSKA (reference sequence). The CDR3 is 14 residues long. After removal of 6 bases from V and 0 bases from J, the junction contained 8 bases not matched to a gene. CDR3 amino acids: CSADPSGSSYEQYF. In nucleotides, the CDR3 is TGCAGTGCGGATCCTAGCGGAAGCTCCTACGAGCAGTACTTC.

This clonotype has ten or more counts. The chain links TRBV5-5 to TRBJ1-4; D possibly corresponds to TRBD1 (6 bases). The CDR3 sequence is 15 residues long. Trimming took off 0 bases at V and 4 bases at J, with 10 bases between the two ends. Germline V CDR1 and CDR2: SGHKS, YYEKEE (reference sequence). In DNA, the CDR3 is TGTGCCAGCAGCTTGGGAGCAGGGGTTAATGAAAAACTGTTTTTT. Translating gives CASSLGAGVNEKLFF.

This clonotype was detected a few times. This chain joins TRBV7-9 and TRBJ2-6; no clear D. Trimming shortened V by 5 bases and J by 4 bases, and 12 bases separated the two germline ends. CDR1 SEHNR and CDR2 FQNEAQ come from the germline V gene (reference sequence). This CDR3 has 15 residues. In nucleotides, the CDR3 is TGTGCCAGCAGCCTCGGTTTGGCAGGGGCCAACGTCCTGACTTTC. Translating gives CASSLGLAGANVLTF.

The sample holds a few counts of this clonotype. The CDR3 spells CASSLDSLAGYNGELFF. CDR3 in DNA: TGTGCCAGCAGCTTAGACTCGCTAGCGGGGTATAACGGGGAGCTGTTTTTT. This sequence joins TRBV7-3 and TRBJ2-2; 9 positions match TRBD2. The germline gives CDR1 SGHTA, CDR2 FQGTGA. The CDR3 extends over 17 amino acids. V gave up 2 bases and J gave up 7 bases; unmatched junction bases: 11.

This clonotype turned up a few times. The chain recombines TRBV29-1 with TRBJ2-7; the D gene is possibly TRBD1 (5 bases). Trimming removed 6 bases at V and 3 bases at J, with 9 bases between. This CDR3 comprises 11 residues. Germline CDR1 is SQVTM and CDR2 is ANQGSEA. This chain's CDR3 is CSVADSYEQYF. The CDR3 DNA reads as TGCAGCGTAGCCGACAGCTACGAGCAGTACTTC.

The chain uses TRBV28 and TRBJ2-3; 7 bases are shared with TRBD2. The CDR3 has 15 residues. After removal of 6 bases from V and 2 bases from J, the junction contained 8 bases not matched to a gene. Per the germline V gene, CDR1 is MDHEN and CDR2 is SYDVKM. The CDR3 coding sequence is TGTGCCAGCAGCCAAACGCGGGAGCCCACAGATACGCAGTATTTT. Translating gives CASSQTREPTDTQYF. The full variable domain, completed using reference TRBV28 and TRBJ2-3, is DVKVTQSSRYLVKRTGEKVFLECVQDMDHENMFWYRQDPGLGLRLIYFSYDVKMKEKGDIPEGYSVSREKKERFSLILESASTNQTSMYLCASSQTREPTDTQYFGPGTRLTVL.

This clonotype was recorded a few times. This chain links TRBV9 with TRBJ1-1, with a tentative D call TRBD1 (6 bases). Trimming cost V 0 bases and J 3 bases, with 15 bases left between them. This CDR3 is built from 16 residues. The germline gives CDR1 SGDLS, CDR2 YYNGEE. The CDR3, as DNA: TGTGCCAGCAGCGTAGAGGGGGTTGTTGGGTACACTGAAGCTTTCTTT. Its translation: CASSVEGVVGYTEAFF.

This rearrangement joins TRBV7-3 to TRBJ2-2; D remains unclear. Trimming pared 3 bases from V and 11 bases from J, leaving 10 bases between. Germline V lookup: CDR1 SGHTA, CDR2 FQGTGA. There are 12 residues in the CDR3. CDR3 nucleotides: TGTGCCAGCAGCTTTAGGAAGGGAGAGCTGTTTTTT. Its protein product is CASSFRKGELFF.

This clonotype came up a few times. The chain employs TRBV28 and TRBJ1-1, with a weak D call TRBD1 (6 bases). Germline CDR1 and CDR2: MDHEN and SYDVKM. V was clipped by 4 bases and J by 1 base, with 13 bases between them. This CDR3 region has 15 residues. Here the CDR3 DNA reads TGTGCCAGCAGTTCCCCAGGGGCACAGAACACTGAAGCTTTCTTT. It encodes CASSSPGAQNTEAFF.

The V and J genes are TRBV6-5 and TRBJ1-1, with D maybe TRBD1 (6 bases). The CDR3 spans 17 residues. With 2 bases removed from V and 3 bases from J, the gap between germline ends came to 19 bases. Germline-derived CDR1 and CDR2 are MNHEY and SVGAGI. CDR3 residues: CASSYGRGGSAYTEAFF. The CDR3 nucleotides are TGTGCCAGCAGTTACGGGAGGGGGGGCTCGGCGTACACTGAAGCTTTCTTT.

This clonotype has only a few counts. V and J are TRBV6-1 and TRBJ1-1; 8 nucleotides agree with TRBD1. The CDR3 consists of 14 residues. The ends lost 6 bases at V and 2 bases at J; junction bases unmatched: 5. CDR1 MNHNS and CDR2 SASEGT come from the germline V gene. Here the CDR3 reads CASSTTGVNTEAFF. Here the CDR3 DNA reads TGTGCCAGCAGCACGACAGGGGTAAACACTGAAGCTTTCTTT.

The gene calls are TRBV18 and TRBJ1-5; TRBD1 aligns across 7 bases. Unmatched junction bases numbered 8, after V lost 3 bases and J lost 3 bases. Germline V CDR1 and CDR2: KGHSH, LQKENI. This CDR3 has 16 residues. The chain's CDR3 is CASSPAGGQYNQPQHF. The CDR3 DNA reads as TGTGCCAGCTCACCCGCCGGGGGACAGTACAATCAGCCCCAGCATTTT.

V usage is TRBV29-1 and J usage is TRBJ2-7, with a weak D call TRBD1 (6 bases). The CDR3 has 13 residues. Between the trimmed V and J ends, which lost 4 bases and 2 bases, there was a span of 12 bases. The germline gives CDR1 SQVTM, CDR2 ANQGSEA. The CDR3 nucleotides read TGCAGCGTTGGGGCGGACAGAACCTACGAGCAGTACTTC. Its translation is CSVGADRTYEQYF.

This clonotype was observed a few times. V is TRBV10-3 and J is TRBJ2-7, with TRBD1 identical over 7 bases. This CDR3 is built from 13 residues. Germline-derived CDR1 and CDR2 are ENHRY and SYGVKD. V shed 9 bases and J 7 bases; nucleotides not matched to a gene: 12. The CDR3 DNA sequence: TGTGCCATGCAGACAGGGCGGCCGGGGGAGCAGTACTTC. Translated, it gives CAMQTGRPGEQYF.

This clonotype was observed a handful of times. The gene calls are TRBV9 and TRBJ1-1; TRBD1 might be the D (6 bases). Germline assignment: CDR1 SGDLS and CDR2 YYNGEE. The CDR3 extends over 16 amino acids. Trimming stripped 3 bases from V and 0 bases from J, with 15 bases between. CDR3 in DNA: TGTGCCAGCAGCGAGACGGGGGCGGACATGAACACTGAAGCTTTCTTT. Protein product: CASSETGADMNTEAFF.

This clonotype was seen only a few times. This chain joins TRBV11-2 and TRBJ1-6, with a possible D match to TRBD1 (5 bases). V lost 6 bases and J lost 0, with 12 bases in between. This CDR3 has 16 amino acids. The V gene's germline CDR1 is SGHAT and CDR2 FQNNGV. The CDR3 protein is CASRGLGGSYNSPLHF. CDR3 coding DNA: TGTGCCAGCAGAGGACTTGGGGGCTCCTATAATTCACCCCTCCACTTT.

This clonotype has just a few counts. This rearrangement joins TRBV5-4 to TRBJ1-2; 9 nucleotides align to TRBD1. J lost 9 bases, V lost 2 bases, and 8 bases had no gene match. The CDR3 totals 14 residues. The germline V gene has CDR1 SGHNT and CDR2 YYREEE (reference sequence). The CDR3 DNA follows: TGTGCCAGCAGCTTAGACAGGGGGTCGGCGCGCTACACCTTC. Its protein is CASSLDRGSARYTF.

The V gene is TRBV6-2 or TRBV6-3, the J gene TRBJ2-2; the D is unclear. The CDR3 runs to 14 residues. The germline CDR1 and CDR2 sequences are MNHEY and SVGEGT. V was clipped by 0 bases and J by 6 bases, with 8 bases between them. The CDR3 loop reads CASSYSLTSGELFF. CDR3 bases: TGTGCCAGCAGTTACTCCCTTACTTCCGGGGAGCTGTTTTTT.

In this sample, this clonotype turned up a few times. V usage is TRBV29-1 and J usage is TRBJ1-1; D gene uncertain. This CDR3 contains 11 residues. Germline-derived CDR1 and CDR2 are SQVTM and ANQGSEA. Deletions cut 7 bases from V and 3 bases from J, with 9 bases between. The CDR3 DNA reads as TGCAGCGGGCAGGACTACACTGAAGCTTTCTTT. Amino acid sequence: CSGQDYTEAFF. Full variable domain (missing parts from reference TRBV29-1 and TRBJ1-1): SAVISQKPSRDICQRGTSLTIQCQVDSQVTMMFWYRQQPGQSLTLIATANQGSEATYESGFVIDKFPISRPNLTFSTLTVSNMSPEDSSIYLCSGQDYTEAFFGQGTRLTVV.

The chain carries TRBV9 and TRBJ2-7; no definite D call. The ends were cut back, 0 bases at V and 2 bases at J, with 9 bases in the middle. CDR3 length: 14 residues. Germline V lookup: CDR1 SGDLS, CDR2 YYNGEE. For the CDR3, the DNA is TGTGCCAGCAGCGTAGCCGTAGTTACCTACGAGCAGTACTTC. It codes for CASSVAVVTYEQYF. The full variable domain, with the rest looked up from reference TRBV9 and TRBJ2-7, is DSGVTQTPKHLITATGQRVTLRCSPRSGDLSVYWYQQSLDQGLQFLIQYYNGEERAKGNILERFSAQQFPDLHSELNLSSLELGDSALYFCASSVAVVTYEQYFGPGTRLTVT.

The chain couples TRBV29-1 to TRBJ2-5; D call uncertain. Germline CDR1 is SQVTM and CDR2 is ANQGSEA. The CDR3 runs 13 residues. V shed 6 bases and J shed 1 base, with 12 bases lying between them. CDR3 loop: CSVRRHIQETQYF. CDR3 coding DNA: TGCAGCGTCCGGCGGCACATCCAAGAGACCCAGTACTTC.

The chain combines TRBV5-5 with TRBJ2-1, with 9 bases lining up with TRBD2. CDR3 length: 16 amino acids. Germline V lookup: CDR1 SGHKS, CDR2 YYEKEE (reference sequence). Trimming cost V 3 bases and J 7 bases; bases outside gene matches: 11. The CDR3 region has the DNA TGTGCCAGCAGCTACGCCCCTAGCGGGAATGGGAATGAGCAGTTCTTC. It codes for CASSYAPSGNGNEQFF.

This chain uses TRBV20-1 with TRBJ2-2; no reliable D call. Germline assignment: CDR1 DFQATT and CDR2 SNEGSKA (reference sequence). CDR3 length: 15 amino acids. V lost 1 base and J 6 bases, leaving 15 bases between the germline ends. This CDR3 is CSARVSPLRAGELFF. CDR3 sequence (DNA): TGCAGTGCTAGAGTCTCCCCACTCCGGGCCGGGGAGCTGTTTTTT.

A few counts support this clonotype. The gene calls are TRBV12-3 or TRBV12-4 and TRBJ2-7, with TRBD1 matching 9 bases. The CDR3 covers 15 residues. Germline trimming cut 5 bases from V and 6 bases from J; bases unmatched to any gene: 11. CDR3 nucleotide sequence: TGTGCCAGCAGTCACGGGGACAGGGAAAGGTGCGAGCAGTACTTC. Its protein product is CASSHGDRERCEQYF.